This T cell receptor (beta chain) is drawn from a study of T cells after posttransplantation cyclophosphamide. CDR1 is SGHTA and CDR2 is FQGNSA in the germline V gene. This CDR3 has 13 amino acids. Losses at the gene ends were 5 bases for V and 8 bases for J; bases not matched to a gene: 5. Sequencing used immunoSEQ multiplex PCR; TCRdb keeps in-frame clones, though not all of them. The table shows 15,000 to 20,000 clones, with 87% occurring only once. A marrow graft followed busulfan-fludarabine conditioning, with cyclophosphamide on days +3 and +4. J is TRBJ2-2 and V is TRBV7-2, with TRBD2 matching over 7 bases. This clonotype was obtained from a female patient aged 40-50 years who received an allogeneic stem cell transplant from a related donor, was CMV-positive, and had no GVHD. The graft donor may have given rise to some T cells. The specimen was PBMCs, collected after allogeneic stem cell transplant with posttransplant cyclophosphamide. CDR3 loop: CASSPPGRGELFF. The CDR3 coding sequence is TGTGCCAGCAGCCCCCCCGGGAGGGGGGAGCTGTTTTTT.